This record looks at one TCR beta chain sequence and its context. Sequencing of TCR beta was carried out in blood CD8+ and CD4+ T cells. Purification of the CD8+ and CD4+ T cells relied on negative isolation, and TEMRA cells underwent FACS enrichment. These data belong to a study of CD8 T cells in Susac syndrome. Random-hexamer reverse transcription was applied to 0.5 to 1 ug RNA. A multiplex approach, immunoSEQ multiplex PCR, amplified TCR beta CDR3 across 54 Vbeta and 13 Jbeta. One entry per CDR3 protein, called by TCRdb with MiXCR from the immunoSEQ multiplex PCR reads. Of nearly 200,000 distinct CDR3 sequences detected, 90% to 95% appear once; the ten largest clones hold 0.093%. CDR3 length equals 11 residues. CDR1 is LGHNT, CDR2 FRNRAP, per germline. V was pared by 6 bases and J by 6 bases, with 9 bases between.

The chain links TRBV12-5 to TRBJ2-7, with D possibly being TRBD1 (5 bases). This TCR derives from a human donor with multiple sclerosis. Sequencing was performed on CD4+ T cells from PBMCs. CDR3 in amino acids: CASGIRGEQYF. The CDR3 DNA follows: TGTGCTAGTGGAATAAGGGGCGAGCAGTACTTC.